This entry concerns a single TCR beta chain. These data are taken from a study of radiation and T cells in renal cell carcinoma. The time point was: blood 4 weeks post-SBRT, at nephrectomy. The treatment: 15 Gy SBRT to primary tumor, nephrectomy 4 weeks later. Trimming at V came to 3 bases and at J to 8 bases, leaving 10 bases not matched to a gene. Germline assignment: CDR1 LNHNV and CDR2 YYDKDF (reference sequence). CDR3 length equals 15 residues. Sequenced by immunoSEQ multiplex PCR; TCRdb stores in-frame clones only, minus some. The table includes 150,000 or so clones, about 88% detected once. The specimen comprised blood, sampled from a patient whose treatment included radiotherapy and nephrectomy. The sequence came from a woman aged 50 to 60 with renal cell carcinoma. The rearrangement joins TRBV15 to TRBJ2-1; TRBD2 matches at 7 bases. DNA for the CDR3: TGTGCCACCAGCAGCCCGGGACTACGAGAACATGAGCAGTTCTTC. Its protein is CATSSPGLREHEQFF.